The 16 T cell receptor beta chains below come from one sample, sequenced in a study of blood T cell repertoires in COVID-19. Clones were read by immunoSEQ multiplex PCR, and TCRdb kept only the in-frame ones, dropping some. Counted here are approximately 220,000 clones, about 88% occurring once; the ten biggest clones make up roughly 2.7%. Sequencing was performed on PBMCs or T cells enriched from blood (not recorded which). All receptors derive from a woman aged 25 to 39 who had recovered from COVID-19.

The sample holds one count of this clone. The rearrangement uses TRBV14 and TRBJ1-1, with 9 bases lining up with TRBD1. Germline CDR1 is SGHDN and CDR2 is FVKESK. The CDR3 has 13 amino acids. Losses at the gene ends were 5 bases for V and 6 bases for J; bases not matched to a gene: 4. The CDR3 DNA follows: TGTGCCAGCAGCTACAGGGGGCGATCTGAAGCTTTCTTT. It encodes CASSYRGRSEAFF. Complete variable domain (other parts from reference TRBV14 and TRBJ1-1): EAGVTQFPSHSVIEKGQTVTLRCDPISGHDNLYWYRRVMGKEIKFLLHFVKESKQDESGMPNNRFLAERTGGTYSTLKVQPAELEDSGVYFCASSYRGRSEAFFGQGTRLTVV.

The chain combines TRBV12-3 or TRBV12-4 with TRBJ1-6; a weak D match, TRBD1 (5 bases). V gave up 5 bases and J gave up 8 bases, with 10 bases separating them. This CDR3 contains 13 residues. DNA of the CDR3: TGTGCCAGCAGTCGATCGGGGGATTCACCCCTCCACTTT. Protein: CASSRSGDSPLHF.

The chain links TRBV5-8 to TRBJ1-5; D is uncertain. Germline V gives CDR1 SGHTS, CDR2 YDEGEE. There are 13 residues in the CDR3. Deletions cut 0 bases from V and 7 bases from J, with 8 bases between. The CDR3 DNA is TGTGCCAGCAGCTTGGGGCCAACCCAGCCCCAGCATTTT. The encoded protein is CASSLGPTQPQHF.

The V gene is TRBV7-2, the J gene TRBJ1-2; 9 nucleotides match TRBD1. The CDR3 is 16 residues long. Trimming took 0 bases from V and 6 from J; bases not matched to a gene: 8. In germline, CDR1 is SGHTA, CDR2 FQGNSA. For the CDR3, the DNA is TGTGCCAGCAGCTTAGCTCCGGGACAGGGTAGGAATGGCTACACCTTC. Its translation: CASSLAPGQGRNGYTF.

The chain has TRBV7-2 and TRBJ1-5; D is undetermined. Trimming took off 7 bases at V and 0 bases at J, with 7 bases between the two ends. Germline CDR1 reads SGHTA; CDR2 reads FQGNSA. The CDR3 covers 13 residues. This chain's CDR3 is CASTGNSNQPQHF. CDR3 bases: TGTGCCAGCACCGGGAATAGCAATCAGCCCCAGCATTTT.

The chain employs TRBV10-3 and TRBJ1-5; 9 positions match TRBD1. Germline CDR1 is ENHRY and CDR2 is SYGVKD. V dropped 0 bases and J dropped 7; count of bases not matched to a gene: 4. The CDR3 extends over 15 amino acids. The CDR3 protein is CAISESRDRVQPQHF. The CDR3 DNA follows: TGTGCCATCAGTGAGTCCCGGGACAGGGTACAGCCCCAGCATTTT.

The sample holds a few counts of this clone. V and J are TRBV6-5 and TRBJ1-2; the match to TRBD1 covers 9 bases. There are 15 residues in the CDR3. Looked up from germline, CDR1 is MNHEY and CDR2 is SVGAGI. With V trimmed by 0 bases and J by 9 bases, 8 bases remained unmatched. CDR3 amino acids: CASSYSSDRGLSYTF. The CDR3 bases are TGTGCCAGCAGTTACTCATCCGACAGGGGGTTAAGCTACACCTTC.

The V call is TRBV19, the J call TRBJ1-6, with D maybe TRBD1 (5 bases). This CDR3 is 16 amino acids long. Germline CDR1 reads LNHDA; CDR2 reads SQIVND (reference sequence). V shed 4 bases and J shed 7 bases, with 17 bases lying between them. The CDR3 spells CASSTAGTSGNSPLHF. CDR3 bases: TGTGCCAGTAGTACCGCCGGGACTTCAGGGAATTCACCCCTCCACTTT.

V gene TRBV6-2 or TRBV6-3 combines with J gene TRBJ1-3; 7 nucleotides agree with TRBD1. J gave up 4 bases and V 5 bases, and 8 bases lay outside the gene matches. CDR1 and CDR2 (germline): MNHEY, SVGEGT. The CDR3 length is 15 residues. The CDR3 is CASSGDRDAGNTIYF. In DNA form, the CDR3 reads TGTGCCAGCAGTGGAGACAGGGATGCCGGAAACACCATATATTTT.

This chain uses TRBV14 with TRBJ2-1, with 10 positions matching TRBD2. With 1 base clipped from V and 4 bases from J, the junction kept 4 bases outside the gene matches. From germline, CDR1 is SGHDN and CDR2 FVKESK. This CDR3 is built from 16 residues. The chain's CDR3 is CASSQGGLALYNEQFF. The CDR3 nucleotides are TGTGCCAGCAGCCAAGGGGGACTAGCGCTTTACAATGAGCAGTTCTTC.

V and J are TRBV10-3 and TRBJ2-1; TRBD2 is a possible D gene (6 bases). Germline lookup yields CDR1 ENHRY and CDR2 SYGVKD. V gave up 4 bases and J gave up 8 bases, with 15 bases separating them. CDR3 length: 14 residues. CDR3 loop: CAISGTAGGDEQFF. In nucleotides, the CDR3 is TGTGCCATCAGTGGTACCGCCGGGGGAGATGAGCAGTTCTTC.

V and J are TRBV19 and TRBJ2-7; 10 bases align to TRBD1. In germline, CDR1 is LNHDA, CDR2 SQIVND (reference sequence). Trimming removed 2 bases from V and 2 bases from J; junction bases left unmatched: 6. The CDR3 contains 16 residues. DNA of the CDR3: TGTGCCAGTAGTATAAGGGGACAGGGGTTTGCCTACGAGCAGTACTTC. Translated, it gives CASSIRGQGFAYEQYF.

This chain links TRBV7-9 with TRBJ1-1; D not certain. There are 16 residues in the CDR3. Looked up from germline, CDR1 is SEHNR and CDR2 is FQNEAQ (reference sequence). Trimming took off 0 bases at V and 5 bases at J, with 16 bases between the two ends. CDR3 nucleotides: TGTGCCAGCAGCTTAGCAGGAGGAGTTGTTAAGACTGAAGCTTTCTTT. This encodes CASSLAGGVVKTEAFF.

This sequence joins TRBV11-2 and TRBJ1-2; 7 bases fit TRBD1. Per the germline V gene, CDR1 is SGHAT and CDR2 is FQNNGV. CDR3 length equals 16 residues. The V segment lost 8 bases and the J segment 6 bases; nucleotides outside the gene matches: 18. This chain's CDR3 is CASRTQLFDREDGYTF. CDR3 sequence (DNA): TGTGCCAGCCGAACCCAGCTTTTCGACAGGGAAGATGGCTACACCTTC. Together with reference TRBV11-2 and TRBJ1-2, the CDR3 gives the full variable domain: EAGVAQSPRYKIIEKRQSVAFWCNPISGHATLYWYQQILGQGPKLLIQFQNNGVVDDSQLPKDRFSAERLKGVDSTLKIQPAKLEDSAVYLCASRTQLFDREDGYTFGSGTRLTVV.

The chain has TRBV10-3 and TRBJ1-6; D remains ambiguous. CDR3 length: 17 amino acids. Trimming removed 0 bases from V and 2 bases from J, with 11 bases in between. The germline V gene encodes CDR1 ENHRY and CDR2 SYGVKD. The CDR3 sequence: CAISESDGRTYNSPLHF. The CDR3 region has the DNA TGTGCCATCAGTGAGTCCGACGGGAGAACCTATAATTCACCCCTCCACTTT.

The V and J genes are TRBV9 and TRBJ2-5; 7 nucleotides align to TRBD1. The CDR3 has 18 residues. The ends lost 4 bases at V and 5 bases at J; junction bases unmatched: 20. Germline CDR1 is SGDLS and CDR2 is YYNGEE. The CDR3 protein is CASSSGDLRQGVEETQYF. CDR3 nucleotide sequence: TGTGCCAGCAGCTCCGGGGACCTCAGACAGGGAGTAGAGGAGACCCAGTACTTC.